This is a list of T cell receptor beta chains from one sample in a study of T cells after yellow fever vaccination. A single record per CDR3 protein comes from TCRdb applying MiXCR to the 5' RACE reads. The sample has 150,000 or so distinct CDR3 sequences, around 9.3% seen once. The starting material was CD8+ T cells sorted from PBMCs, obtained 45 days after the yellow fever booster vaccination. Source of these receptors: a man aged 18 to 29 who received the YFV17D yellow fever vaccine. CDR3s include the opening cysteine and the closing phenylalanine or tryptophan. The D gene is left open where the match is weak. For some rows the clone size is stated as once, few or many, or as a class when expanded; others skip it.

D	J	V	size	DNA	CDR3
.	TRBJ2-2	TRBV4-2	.	TGTGCCAGCAGCCAAGGGTCCGAGTCCGGGGAGCTGTTTTTT	CASSQGSESGELFF
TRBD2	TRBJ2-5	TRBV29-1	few	TGCAGCGTTGAAGATCCCGGGGGGAGACGGACCCCAGAGACCCAGTACTTC	CSVEDPGGRRTPETQYF
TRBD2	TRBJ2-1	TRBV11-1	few	TGTGCCAGCAGCGGGGGGACTAGCGGGCGCCAAGGGGAGCAGTTCTTC	CASSGGTSGRQGEQFF
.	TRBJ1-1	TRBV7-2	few	TGTGCCAGCAGTCCTAGGGGGAGGGACACTGAAGCTTTCTTT	CASSPRGRDTEAFF
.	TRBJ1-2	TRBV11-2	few	TGTGCCAGCAGCCCTGGGAGGGGGGGCGACTATGGCTACACCTTC	CASSPGRGGDYGYTF
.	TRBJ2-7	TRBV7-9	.	TGTGCCAGCAGCGGCGAGCAGTACTTC	CASSGEQYF
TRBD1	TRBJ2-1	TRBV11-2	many	TGTGCCAGCAGCCTATTAGGGGGACAGGGGATGTTGGTTGGGTACAATGAGCAGTTCTTC	CASSLLGGQGMLVGYNEQFF
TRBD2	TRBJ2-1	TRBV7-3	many	TGTGCCAGCAGCTTTTTAGCGGGGGTAGGAAATGAGCAGTTCTTC	CASSFLAGVGNEQFF
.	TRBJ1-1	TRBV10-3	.	TGTGCCACGGGGTCCGTAGGGGACACTGAAGCTTTCTTT	CATGSVGDTEAFF
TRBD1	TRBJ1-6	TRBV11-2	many	TGTGCCAGCAGCTTATCGGGACAGGGGAAGTATCCCTATAATTCACCCCTCCACTTT	CASSLSGQGKYPYNSPLHF
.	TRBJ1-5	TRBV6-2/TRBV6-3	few	TGTGCCAGCAGTTACGTGGGGGGAAATCAGCCCCAGCATTTT	CASSYVGGNQPQHF
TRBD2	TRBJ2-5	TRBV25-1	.	TGTGCCAGCAGTGAGCTAGCGGGGGGGTCTCTGGAGACCCAGTACTTC	CASSELAGGSLETQYF
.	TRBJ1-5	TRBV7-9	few	TGTGCCAGCCGTGAGGGCTCCCAGCCCCAGCATTTT	CASREGSQPQHF
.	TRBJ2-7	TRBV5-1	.	TGCGCCAGCAGCTTCCTACTCGGACAGGAGCAGTACTTC	CASSFLLGQEQYF
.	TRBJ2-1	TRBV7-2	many	TGTGCCAGCAGCTTGAGTGGCTCCTACAATGAGCAGTTCTTC	CASSLSGSYNEQFF
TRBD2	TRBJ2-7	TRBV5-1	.	TGCCCCAGCAGCGAACGGGGGGGCCCCTACGAGCAGTACTTC	CPSSERGGPYEQYF
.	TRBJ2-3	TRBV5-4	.	TGTGCCAGCAGCTCCGACATTCGCACAGATACGCAGTATTTT	CASSSDIRTDTQYF
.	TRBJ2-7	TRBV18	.	TGTGCCAGCTCACCAGTTCCGGGGCAGGAGTACTCCTACGAGCAGTACTTC	CASSPVPGQEYSYEQYF
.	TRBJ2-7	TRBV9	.	TGTGCCAGCAGCGCCGGTTTGGGGTCCGAGCAGTACTTC	CASSAGLGSEQYF
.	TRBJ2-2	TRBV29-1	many	TGCAGCGTTGAAGATATTGGGGAAAACACCGGGGAGCTGTTTTTT	CSVEDIGENTGELFF
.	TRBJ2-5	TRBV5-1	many	TGCGCCAGCAGGCTCGGGCAGACCCAGTACTTC	CASRLGQTQYF
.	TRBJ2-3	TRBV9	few	TGTGCCAGCAGCGCCGACAGGAATACGCAGTATTTT	CASSADRNTQYF
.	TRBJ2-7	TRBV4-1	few	TGCGCCAGCAGCCCACACCCGAGTCTTCCCTACGAGCAGTACTTC	CASSPHPSLPYEQYF
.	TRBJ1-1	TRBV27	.	TGTGCCACGGGGGCTAGTCCGGGAACTGAAGCTTTCTTT	CATGASPGTEAFF
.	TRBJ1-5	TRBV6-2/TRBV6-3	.	TGTGCCAGCATCCGACGACAGCAAGATCAGCCCCAGCATTTT	CASIRRQQDQPQHF
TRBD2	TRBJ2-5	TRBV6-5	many	TGTGCCAGCAGTTACGGGGCGGGGGGGCCAATGGAGACCCAGTACTTC	CASSYGAGGPMETQYF
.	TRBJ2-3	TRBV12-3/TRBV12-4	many	TGTGCCAGCAGCCTACTGGGGGCTAGCACAGATACGCAGTATTTT	CASSLLGASTDTQYF
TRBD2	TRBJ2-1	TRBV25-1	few	TGTGCCAGCAGCGACTGGCGGGGGGCGCGGGATGAGCAGTTCTTC	CASSDWRGARDEQFF
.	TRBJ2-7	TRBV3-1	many	TGTGCCAGCAGCCAAGGGGGACGCTACGAGCAGTACTTC	CASSQGGRYEQYF
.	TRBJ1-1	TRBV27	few	TGTGCCAGCAGTTTAGGTGCGGGGAACACTGAAGCTTTCTTT	CASSLGAGNTEAFF
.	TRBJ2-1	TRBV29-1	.	TGCAGCGTTGAGGGGGCTAGCGGACTAAACAATGAGCAGTTCTTC	CSVEGASGLNNEQFF
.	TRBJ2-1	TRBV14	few	TGTGCCAGCAGCCAACTAGCCGACCGATTATACAATGAGCAGTTCTTC	CASSQLADRLYNEQFF
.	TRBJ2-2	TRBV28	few	TGTGCCAGCAGTTTTGAGACACCAGCCTTCTACACCGGGGAGCTGTTTTTT	CASSFETPAFYTGELFF
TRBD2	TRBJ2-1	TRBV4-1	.	TGCGCCAGCAGCCAAGCAGCGGGGGGGCCCTACAATGAGCAGTTCTTC	CASSQAAGGPYNEQFF
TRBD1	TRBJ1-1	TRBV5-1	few	TGCGCCAGCGCGGGACAGGGGGTAGGGGCTTTCTTT	CASAGQGVGAFF
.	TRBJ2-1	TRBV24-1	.	TGTGCCACCAGTGATTCCCCGTCGTCCCACAATGAGCAGTTCTTC	CATSDSPSSHNEQFF
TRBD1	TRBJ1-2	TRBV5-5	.	TGTGCCAGCAGCGGTGGACAGGAAAGATATGGCTACACCTTC	CASSGGQERYGYTF
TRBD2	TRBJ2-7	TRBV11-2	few	TGTGCCAGCAGCCTAGGGAGGGGTATGGGCTACGAGCAGTACTTC	CASSLGRGMGYEQYF
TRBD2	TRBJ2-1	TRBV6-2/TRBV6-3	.	TGTGCCAGCAGCCACGGACTAGGCGGCAATGAGCAGTTCTTC	CASSHGLGGNEQFF
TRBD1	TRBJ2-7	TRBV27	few	TGTGCCAGCGGACCGCGGAGACAGGGTGCCGAGCAGTACTTC	CASGPRRQGAEQYF
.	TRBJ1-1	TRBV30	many	TGTGCCTTACAAGAGAACACTGAAGCTTTCTTT	CALQENTEAFF
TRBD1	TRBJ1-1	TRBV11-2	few	TGTGCCAGCAGCCACACCGACAGGGGTAGGGACGCTGAAGCTTTCTTT	CASSHTDRGRDAEAFF
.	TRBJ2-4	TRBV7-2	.	TGTGCCAGCAGTCCAAGTGGAGATCAGTACTTC	CASSPSGDQYF
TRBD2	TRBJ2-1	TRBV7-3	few	TGTGCCAGCAGCTTCGGGCCCGGGGGGGACAATGAGCAGTTCTTC	CASSFGPGGDNEQFF
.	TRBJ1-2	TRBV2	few	TGTGCCAGCAGTGTCGAGGAGGGAAGATCATACTATGGCTACACCTTC	CASSVEEGRSYYGYTF
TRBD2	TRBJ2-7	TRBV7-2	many	TGTGCCAGCAGCTACGTCGGACTAGACTACGAGCAGTACTTC	CASSYVGLDYEQYF
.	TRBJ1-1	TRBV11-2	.	TGTGCCACGACGGGGAGGTACATGAACACTGAAGCTTTCTTT	CATTGRYMNTEAFF
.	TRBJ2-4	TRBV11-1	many	TGTGCCAGCAGCCTGGGACGGGGGATAGCCAAAAACATTCAGTACTTC	CASSLGRGIAKNIQYF
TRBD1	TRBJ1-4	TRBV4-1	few	TGCGCCAGCAGCCCCACGGACAGGAGTAGTGAAAAACTGTTTTTT	CASSPTDRSSEKLFF
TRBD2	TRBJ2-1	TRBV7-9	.	TGTGCCAGCAGCTCTTCGAAGCGGGGGGTTGGCAATGAGCAGTTCTTC	CASSSSKRGVGNEQFF
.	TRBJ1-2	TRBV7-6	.	TGTGCCAGCAGCCTGAATGGCATGGCAGGTCATGGCTACACCTTC	CASSLNGMAGHGYTF
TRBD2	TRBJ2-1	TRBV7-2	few	TGTGCCAGCAGCTTTAGCGGGGACCTGAGCAATGAGCAGTTCTTC	CASSFSGDLSNEQFF
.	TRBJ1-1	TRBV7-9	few	TGTGCCAGCAGCTTAGTTTCGTTGAACACTGAAGCTTTCTTT	CASSLVSLNTEAFF